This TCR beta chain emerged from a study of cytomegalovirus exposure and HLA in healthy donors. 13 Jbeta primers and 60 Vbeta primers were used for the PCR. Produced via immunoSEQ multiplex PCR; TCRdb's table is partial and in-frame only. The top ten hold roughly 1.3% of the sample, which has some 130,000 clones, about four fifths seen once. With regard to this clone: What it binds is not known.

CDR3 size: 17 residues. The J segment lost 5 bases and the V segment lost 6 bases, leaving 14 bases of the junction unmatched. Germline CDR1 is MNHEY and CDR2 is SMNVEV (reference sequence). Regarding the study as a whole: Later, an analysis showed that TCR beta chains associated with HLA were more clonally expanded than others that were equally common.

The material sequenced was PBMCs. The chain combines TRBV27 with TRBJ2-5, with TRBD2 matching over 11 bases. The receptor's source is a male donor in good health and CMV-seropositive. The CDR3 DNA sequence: TGTGCCAGCAGGGGGGGGACTAGCGGCCCCTTGGGGGAGACCCAGTACTTC. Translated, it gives CASRGGTSGPLGETQYF.